A single T cell receptor (beta chain) is shown here with its context. Other DNA sequences in this specimen translate into the identical CDR3. This sample stems from a study of control samples from healthy donors and cancer patients. Libraries were prepared by immunoSEQ multiplex PCR; TCRdb keeps only in-frame clonotypes and omits some of them. Of about 89,000 clones listed, about 85% were seen once; the top ten hold approximately 2%. Per the germline V gene, CDR1 is LGHDT and CDR2 is YNNKEL (reference sequence). The CDR3 runs 16 residues. The ends were cut back, 2 bases at V and 1 base at J, with 14 bases in the middle.

What was sequenced was blood. This clonotype originated in a woman in her thirties or forties in good health. The chain couples TRBV3-1 (or the pseudogene TRBV3-2) to TRBJ1-1; unclear D gene. The CDR3 loop is CASSQPAEGPNTEAFF. Written as DNA, the CDR3 is TGTGCCAGCAGCCAACCGGCAGAAGGACCGAACACTGAAGCTTTCTTT.